This TCR beta chain was captured in a study of graft-versus-host responses after intestinal transplantation. The CDR3 covers 15 residues. Germline CDR1 and CDR2: SGDLS and YYNGEE. V lost 0 bases and J 0 bases, leaving 9 bases between the germline ends. Profiling relied on immunoSEQ multiplex PCR, and the TCRdb table lists in-frame clones only, not all of them. The sample lists approximately 49,000 clones, approximately 95% occurring once. Points on this clone: No antigen is known for it.

The sequence was obtained from a human donor who was the organ donor for an intestinal transplant. The material was unstimulated CD8+ T cells sorted from spleen or lymph node cells, obtained before transplant. V is TRBV9 and J is TRBJ1-1, with D perhaps matching TRBD1 (5 bases). In nucleotides, the CDR3 is TGTGCCAGCAGCGTAGCTGGGGGATTGAACACTGAAGCTTTCTTT. Encoded protein: CASSVAGGLNTEAFF. Variable domain in full (rest from reference TRBV9 and TRBJ1-1): DSGVTQTPKHLITATGQRVTLRCSPRSGDLSVYWYQQSLDQGLQFLIQYYNGEERAKGNILERFSAQQFPDLHSELNLSSLELGDSALYFCASSVAGGLNTEAFFGQGTRLTVV.